This T cell receptor beta chain was sequenced during a study of T cell repertoires in cytomegalovirus infection. The overall study: Public TCR beta signature analysis indicated the presence of both CMV infection and matching HLA type. The study's findings and limits: Cumulative public TCR beta family frequency identified CMV carriers with the relevant HLA.

In this sample, this clonotype turned up many times. The antigen remains undetermined. TCRdb reanalysed the reads using MiXCR and keeps one entry per CDR3 protein. The table has about 200,000 distinct CDR3 sequences, more than 9% seen once. The clonotype comes from a human donor in good health (CMV status not recorded). Some clones in this sample may be carry-over from other donors' samples. Sequencing was carried out using PBMCs.

The CDR3 loop reads CSVLQGSTDTQYF. CDR3 DNA: TGCAGCGTTTTACAGGGGAGTACAGATACGCAGTATTTT. The chain combines TRBV29-1 with TRBJ2-3; 7 nucleotides match TRBD1. CDR1 and CDR2 (germline): SQVTM, ANQGSEA. The V segment lost 5 bases and the J segment 3 bases; nucleotides outside the gene matches: 5. The CDR3 loop spans 13 amino acids.